The rows below give T cell receptor beta chains drawn from one sample of a study of blood T cell repertoires in COVID-19. Assay used: immunoSEQ multiplex PCR; TCRdb lists only in-frame clones, some missing. The sample has just under 65,000 clones, over 70% seen once. Sample: peripheral blood. The receptors come from a human donor in a cohort sampled during active COVID-19. CDR3s include the opening cysteine and the closing phenylalanine or tryptophan. D genes are given only for firm matches. Some rows have no size entry. The others give once, few or many, or a class for an expanded clone.

D gene | clone size | J gene | V gene | CDR3 protein | CDR3 DNA
- | - | TRBJ2-5 | TRBV7-9 | CASSLYRGTGRIQETQYF | TGTGCCAGCAGCTTATACAGGGGCACTGGGAGGATTCAAGAGACCCAGTACTTC
- | - | TRBJ1-1 | TRBV5-1 | CASSLEAKTTEAFF | TGCGCCAGCAGCTTGGAAGCTAAAACCACTGAAGCTTTCTTT
- | - | TRBJ2-5 | TRBV15 | CATSRDGGPQETQYF | TGTGCCACCAGCAGAGATGGCGGCCCCCAAGAGACCCAGTACTTC
- | - | TRBJ2-7 | TRBV20-1 | CSASHSSSYEQYF | TGCAGTGCTAGTCACAGTAGCTCCTACGAGCAGTACTTC
TRBD1 | - | TRBJ2-7 | TRBV10-3 | CAIRPGQENYEQYF | TGTGCCATCAGGCCGGGACAGGAGAACTACGAGCAGTACTTC
TRBD1 | once | TRBJ2-7 | TRBV6-5 | CASVSADRGSYEQYF | TGTGCCAGCGTGTCCGCGGACAGGGGGTCCTACGAGCAGTACTTC
TRBD2 | - | TRBJ2-7 | TRBV4-1 | CASSQEGLAGGRFYEQYF | TGCGCCAGCAGCCAAGAGGGTCTAGCGGGAGGGAGATTCTACGAGCAGTACTTC
- | - | TRBJ2-3 | TRBV2 | CASSGQSTDTQYF | TGTGCCAGCAGTGGACAGAGCACAGATACGCAGTATTTT
TRBD1 | - | TRBJ1-6 | TRBV5-1 | CASSRTGLLSIVSPLHF | TGCGCCAGCAGCCGGACAGGGTTATTGTCGATCGTATCACCCCTCCACTTT
TRBD2 | - | TRBJ2-5 | TRBV9 | CASSLTSGQETQYF | TGTGCCAGCAGCTTGACTAGCGGCCAAGAGACCCAGTACTTC